The 9 T cell receptor beta chains presented below share a single source sample, sequenced in a study of tumor-infiltrating lymphocytes in primary liver carcinoma. Extraction of RNA together with DNA used about 18-30 mg of unsorted bulk tissue. With a constant-region primer, TCR beta cDNA was made from approximately 500 ng of total RNA. Slightly modified ARM-PCR, run as three nested multiplex PCR rounds, produced the TCR beta libraries. The first two PCR rounds, approximately 10 cycles each, used TRBV1-TRBV30 forward primers and a C-beta reverse primer. MiXCR was run by TCRdb on the multiplex PCR reads, yielding one entry per CDR3 protein. The sample lists 70,000 to 85,000 distinct CDR3 sequences, 70% to 80% occurring once. Material: liver tumor tissue from sampling region 4. Subset in this sample: tumor region T4, right-lateral pole. The receptors were gathered from a woman aged 55-70 years with primary liver carcinoma and hepatitis B virus infection.

This clonotype was picked up many times. The rearrangement links TRBV6-5 to TRBJ1-2; D perhaps matches TRBD1 (5 bases). V lost 4 bases and J 4 bases, leaving 16 bases between the germline ends. CDR3 size: 15 residues. Germline loops: CDR1 MNHEY, CDR2 SVGAGI. As DNA, the CDR3 is TGTGCCAGCAGTTCCTCCTGGGGGGAATTCTATGGCTACACCTTC. Protein product: CASSSSWGEFYGYTF.

In the case of this clonotype: Just one base apart from a much larger clone, this may be a read error. The rearrangement uses TRBV5-4 and TRBJ2-7; TRBD2 aligns across 7 bases. CDR1 is SGHNT, CDR2 YYREEE, per germline (reference sequence). CDR3 size: 14 residues. Here the CDR3 reads CVSSFGGGTYEQYF. The DNA for the CDR3 is TGTGTCAGCAGCTTTGGCGGGGGTACCTACGAGCAGTACTTC.

V and J are TRBV6-1 and TRBJ2-5; 9 bases line up with TRBD2. CDR1 is MNHNS and CDR2 is SASEGT in the germline V gene. Trimming removed 4 bases from V and 5 bases from J; junction bases left unmatched: 8. The CDR3 loop spans 15 amino acids. CDR3 amino acids: CASSVQAGGQETQYF. In DNA, the CDR3 is TGTGCCAGCAGTGTACAAGCGGGAGGACAGGAGACCCAGTACTTC.

By share, this clonotype counts as medium-sized. J is TRBJ2-6 and V is TRBV12-3 or TRBV12-4, with D perhaps matching TRBD2 (5 bases). Trimming took off 0 bases at V and 2 bases at J, with 14 bases between the two ends. The CDR3 covers 18 residues. The CDR3 coding sequence is TGTGCCAGCAGTTTAGCCGGTCTCGGGAAGGCTGGGGCCAACGTCCTGACTTTC. This sequence encodes CASSLAGLGKAGANVLTF.

This clonotype was found many times. The chain combines TRBV28 with TRBJ2-3; the match to TRBD1 covers 9 bases. The CDR3 is 17 amino acids. Germline CDR1 is MDHEN and CDR2 is SYDVKM. V lost 6 bases, J lost 1 base, and 11 bases stayed unmatched. The CDR3 loop reads CASSNLSRDRGTDTQYF. CDR3 in DNA: TGTGCCAGCAGCAACCTATCCCGGGACAGGGGCACAGATACGCAGTATTTT.

The CDR3 coding sequence is TGTGCCAGCAGTTTACCTGGGAGTAGCGGGAAATACGAGCAGTACTTC. It specifies CASSLPGSSGKYEQYF. The chain joins TRBV28 to TRBJ2-7, with 8 positions matching TRBD2. The germline V gene encodes CDR1 MDHEN and CDR2 SYDVKM. J was trimmed by 4 bases and V by 2 bases; bases with no gene match: 10. The CDR3 is 16 amino acids.

As concerns this clonotype: The germline gene is not matched at one end of the junction; a read error may be the cause. The chain couples TRBV7-8 to TRBJ2-1, with D maybe TRBD2 (6 bases). Germline V gene sequence: CDR1 SGHVS, CDR2 FQNEAQ. The CDR3 runs to 16 residues. CDR3 region: CANSLVPRGKYNEQSF. Here the CDR3 DNA reads TGTGCCAACAGCTTAGTCCCACGGGGGAAGTACAATGAGCAGTCCTTC.

Worth noting for this clonotype: The CDR3 carries no conserved terminal phenylalanine or tryptophan, so it likely arises from a read error. V and J are TRBV11-1 and TRBJ2-7; a weak D match, TRBD2 (5 bases). Germline V gene sequence: CDR1 SGHAT, CDR2 FQDESV (reference sequence). The CDR3 spans 14 residues. V gave up 8 bases and J gave up 3 bases, with 17 bases separating them. CDR3 bases: TGTGCCAGCGAGTCGGCGGGTAGCTTCTACGAGCAGTACTCC. Protein product: CASESAGSFYEQYS.

As regards this clonotype: One junction end does not reproduce the germline sequence, and a read error may be involved. The chain joins TRBV11-2 to TRBJ1-1; D is uncertain. The CDR3 is 15 residues long. Germline CDR1 is SGHAT and CDR2 is FQNNGV. CDR3 bases: TGTGCCAGCACCCTGACCGTCGAGGGTATGACTGAAGTTTTCTTT. As protein: CASTLTVEGMTEVFF.